These 8 T cell receptor beta chains share one sample of origin, sequenced in a study of cytomegalovirus exposure and HLA in healthy donors. Some clones are missing from TCRdb's copy, which holds only in-frame ones; the method was immunoSEQ multiplex PCR. The sample includes tens of thousands of clones, around 94% seen only once; the top ten take around 1.1%. Sequencing was carried out using PBMCs. The receptor set was obtained from a man aged 18 to 35 in good health and CMV-seronegative.

The chain recombines TRBV6-5 with TRBJ2-7; tentative D call: TRBD2 (6 bases). Per the germline V gene, CDR1 is MNHEY and CDR2 is SVGAGI. CDR3 length: 11 amino acids. V was shortened by 7 bases and J by 6 bases, with 10 bases between the two germline ends. The CDR3 spells CASTRGGEQYF. In DNA form, the CDR3 reads TGTGCCAGCACTCGGGGAGGCGAGCAGTACTTC.

V is TRBV4-2 and J is TRBJ1-3, with D hard to call. Trimming took 0 bases from V and 0 from J, leaving 12 bases between them. Germline CDR1 LGHNA, CDR2 YNFKEQ. The CDR3 covers 17 residues. As DNA, the CDR3 is TGTGCCAGCAGCCAAGAAACGGCAAGAGGCTCTGGAAACACCATATATTTT. This sequence encodes CASSQETARGSGNTIYF.

The V call is TRBV19, the J call TRBJ2-6; the match to TRBD1 covers 7 bases. Trimming at V came to 7 bases and at J to 2 bases, leaving 8 bases not matched to a gene. CDR1 is LNHDA, CDR2 SQIVND, per germline (reference sequence). The CDR3 sequence is 16 residues long. CDR3: CASNHRGLTGANVLTF. CDR3 nucleotide sequence: TGTGCCAGTAATCACAGGGGTCTCACTGGGGCCAACGTCCTGACTTTC.

J is TRBJ2-1 and V is TRBV27; TRBD2 matches at 10 bases. Trimming at V came to 3 bases and at J to 8 bases, leaving 7 bases not matched to a gene. CDR1 is MNHEY and CDR2 is SMNVEV in the germline V gene (reference sequence). CDR3 length: 15 residues. This CDR3 reads CASSLGTSDFHEQFF. CDR3 sequence (DNA): TGTGCCAGCAGTTTGGGGACTAGCGACTTCCATGAGCAGTTCTTC.

The J gene is TRBJ2-7, the V gene TRBV6-4; 7 bases align to TRBD2. Germline V gene lookup returns CDR1 MRHNA and CDR2 SNTAGT. The CDR3 consists of 15 residues. The trim removed 1 base at V and 3 bases at J, leaving 6 bases unmatched. The CDR3 region is CASSDLSGILYEQYF. The CDR3 nucleotides are TGTGCCAGCAGTGACTTAAGCGGGATTCTCTACGAGCAGTACTTC.

The J gene is TRBJ1-5, the V gene TRBV4-3, with no clear D. Germline CDR1 LGHNA, CDR2 YSLEER. CDR3 length: 20 residues. V dropped 0 bases and J dropped 0 bases, with 21 bases sitting between them. CDR3 bases: TGCGCCAGCAGCCAAGATCTACCGTTAGGCCTCCTAGATAGCAATCAGCCCCAGCATTTT. Amino acid sequence: CASSQDLPLGLLDSNQPQHF.

The chain joins TRBV6-1 to TRBJ1-5; D perhaps matches TRBD1 (5 bases). The CDR3 extends over 12 amino acids. The V end was cut by 8 bases, the J end by 11 bases, with 16 bases between. Germline CDR1 and CDR2: MNHNS and SASEGT. CDR3: CASGYLGASQHF. CDR3 DNA sequence: TGTGCCAGCGGATACTTAGGGGCTTCCCAGCATTTT.

This CDR3 reads CASSDTSEARDEQYF. For the CDR3, the DNA is TGTGCCAGCAGTGACACCTCGGAGGCGAGGGACGAGCAGTACTTC. The chain combines TRBV6-6 with TRBJ2-7, with a possible D match to TRBD2 (5 bases). Germline V lookup: CDR1 MNHNY, CDR2 SVGAGI (reference sequence). The V and J ends lost 5 bases and 5 bases respectively, with 19 bases between them. CDR3 length equals 15 residues.